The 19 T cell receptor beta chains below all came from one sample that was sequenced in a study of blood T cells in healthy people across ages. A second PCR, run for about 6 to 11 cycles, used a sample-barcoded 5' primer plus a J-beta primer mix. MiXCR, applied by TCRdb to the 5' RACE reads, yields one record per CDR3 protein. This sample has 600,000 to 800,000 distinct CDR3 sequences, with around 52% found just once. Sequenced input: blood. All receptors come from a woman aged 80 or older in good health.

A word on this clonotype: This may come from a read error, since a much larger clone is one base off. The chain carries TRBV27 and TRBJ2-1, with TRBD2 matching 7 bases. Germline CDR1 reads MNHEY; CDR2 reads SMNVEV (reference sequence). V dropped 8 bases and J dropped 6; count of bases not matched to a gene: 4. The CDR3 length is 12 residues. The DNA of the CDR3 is TGTGCCAGCGGGAGGGAGGCCAATGAGCAGTTCTTC. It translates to CASGREANEQFF.

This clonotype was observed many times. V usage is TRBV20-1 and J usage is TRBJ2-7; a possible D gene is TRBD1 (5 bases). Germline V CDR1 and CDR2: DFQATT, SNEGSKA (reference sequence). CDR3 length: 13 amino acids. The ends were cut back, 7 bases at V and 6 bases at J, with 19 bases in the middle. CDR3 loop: CSVLQGTAGEQYF. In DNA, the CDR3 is TGCAGTGTCCTCCAGGGTACCGCTGGCGAGCAGTACTTC.

CDR3 coding DNA: TGTGCCAGCAGTTTCAGGGGGCGCGTCAATCAGCCCCAGCATTTT. Its protein product is CASSFRGRVNQPQHF. The V gene is TRBV28, the J gene TRBJ1-5, with 8 bases matching TRBD1. The V segment lost 3 bases and the J segment 3 bases; nucleotides outside the gene matches: 4. The germline CDR1 and CDR2 sequences are MDHEN and SYDVKM. CDR3 size: 15 residues.

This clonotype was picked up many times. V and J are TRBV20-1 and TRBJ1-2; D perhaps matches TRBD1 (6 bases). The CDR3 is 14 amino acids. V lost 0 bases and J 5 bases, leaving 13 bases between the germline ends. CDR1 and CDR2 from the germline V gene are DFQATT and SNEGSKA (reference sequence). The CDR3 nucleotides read TGCAGTGCTAGAGACAGGGGATCCTCTTATGGCTACACCTTC. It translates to CSARDRGSSYGYTF.

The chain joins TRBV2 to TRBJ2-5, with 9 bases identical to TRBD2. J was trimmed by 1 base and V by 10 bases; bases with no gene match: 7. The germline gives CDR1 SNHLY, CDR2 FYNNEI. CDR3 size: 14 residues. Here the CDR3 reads CATRTSASQETQYF. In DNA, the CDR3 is TGTGCCACCAGGACTAGCGCCTCCCAAGAGACCCAGTACTTC.

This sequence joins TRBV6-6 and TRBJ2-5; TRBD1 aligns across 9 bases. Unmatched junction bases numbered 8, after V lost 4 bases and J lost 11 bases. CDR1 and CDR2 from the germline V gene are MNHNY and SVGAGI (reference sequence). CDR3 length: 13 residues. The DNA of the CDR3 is TGTGCCAGCAGTTTGACAGGGGGGGCTGAGCAGTACTTC. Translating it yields CASSLTGGAEQYF.

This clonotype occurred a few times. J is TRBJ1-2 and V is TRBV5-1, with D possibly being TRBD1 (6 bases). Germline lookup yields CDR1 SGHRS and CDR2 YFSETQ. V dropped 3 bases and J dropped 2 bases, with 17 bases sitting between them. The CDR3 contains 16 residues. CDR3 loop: CASSSRRGAQNYGYTF. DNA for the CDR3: TGCGCCAGCAGCTCAAGGAGGGGGGCGCAGAACTATGGCTACACCTTC.

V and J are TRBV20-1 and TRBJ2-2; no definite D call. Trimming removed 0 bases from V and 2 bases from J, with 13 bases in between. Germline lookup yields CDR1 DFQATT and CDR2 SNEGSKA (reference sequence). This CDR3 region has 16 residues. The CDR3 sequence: CSARDGSDINTGELFF. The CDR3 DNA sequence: TGCAGTGCTAGAGATGGGTCTGACATTAACACCGGGGAGCTGTTTTTT.

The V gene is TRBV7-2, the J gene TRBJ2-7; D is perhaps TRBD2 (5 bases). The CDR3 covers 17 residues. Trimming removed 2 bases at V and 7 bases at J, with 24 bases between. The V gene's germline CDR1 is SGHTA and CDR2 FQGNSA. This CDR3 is CASSLLGAANSYNEQYF. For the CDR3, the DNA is TGTGCCAGCAGCTTATTGGGAGCGGCGAACTCCTACAATGAGCAGTACTTC.

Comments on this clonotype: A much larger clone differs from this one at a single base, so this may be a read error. This CDR3 reads CSARLAGGRAYNEQYF. DNA of the CDR3: TGCAGTGCTAGACTAGCGGGAGGGAGAGCCTACAATGAGCAGTACTTC. The chain uses TRBV20-1 and TRBJ2-1; TRBD2 aligns across 12 bases. The J call may be mistaken, given a closer DNA end match to TRBJ2-7. The CDR3 runs 16 residues. CDR1 DFQATT and CDR2 SNEGSKA come from the germline V gene (reference sequence).

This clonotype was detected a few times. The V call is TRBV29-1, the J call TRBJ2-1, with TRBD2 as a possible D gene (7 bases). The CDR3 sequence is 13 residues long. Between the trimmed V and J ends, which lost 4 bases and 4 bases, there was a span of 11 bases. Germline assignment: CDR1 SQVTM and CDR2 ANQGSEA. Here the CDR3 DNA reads TGCAGCGTTGGCGGGGGCGTTTACAATGAGCAGTTCTTC. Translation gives CSVGGGVYNEQFF.

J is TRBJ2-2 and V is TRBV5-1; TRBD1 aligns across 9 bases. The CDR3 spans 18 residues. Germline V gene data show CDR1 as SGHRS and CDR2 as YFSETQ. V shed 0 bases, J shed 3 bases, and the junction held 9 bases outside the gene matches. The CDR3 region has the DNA TGCGCCAGCAGCTTGGAAAAAAGGGACAGGGCCTACACCGGGGAGCTGTTTTTT. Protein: CASSLEKRDRAYTGELFF. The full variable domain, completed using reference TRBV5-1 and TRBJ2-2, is KAGVTQTPRYLIKTRGQQVTLSCSPISGHRSVSWYQQTPGQGLQFLFEYFSETQRNKGNFPGRFSGRQFSNSRSEMNVSTLELGDSALYLCASSLEKRDRAYTGELFFGEGSRLTVL.

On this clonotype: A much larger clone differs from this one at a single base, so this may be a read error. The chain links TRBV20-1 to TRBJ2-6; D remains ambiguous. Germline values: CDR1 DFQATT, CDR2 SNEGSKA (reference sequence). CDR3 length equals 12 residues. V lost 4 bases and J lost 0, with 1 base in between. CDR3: CSATSGANVLTF. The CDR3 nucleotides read TGCAGTGCTACCTCTGGGGCCAACGTCCTGACTTTC.

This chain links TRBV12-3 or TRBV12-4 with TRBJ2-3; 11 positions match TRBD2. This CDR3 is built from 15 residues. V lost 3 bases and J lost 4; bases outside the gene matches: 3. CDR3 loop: CASSFQGLAADTQYF. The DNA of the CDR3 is TGTGCCAGCAGTTTTCAGGGACTAGCGGCAGATACGCAGTATTTT.

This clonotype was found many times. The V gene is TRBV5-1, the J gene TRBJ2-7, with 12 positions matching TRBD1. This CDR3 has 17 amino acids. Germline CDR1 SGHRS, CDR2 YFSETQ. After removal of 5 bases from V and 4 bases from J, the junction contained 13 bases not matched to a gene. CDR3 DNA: TGCGCCAGCAGACCCCGGGACAGGGGGCTTCGTAGGTACGAGCAGTACTTC. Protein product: CASRPRDRGLRRYEQYF.

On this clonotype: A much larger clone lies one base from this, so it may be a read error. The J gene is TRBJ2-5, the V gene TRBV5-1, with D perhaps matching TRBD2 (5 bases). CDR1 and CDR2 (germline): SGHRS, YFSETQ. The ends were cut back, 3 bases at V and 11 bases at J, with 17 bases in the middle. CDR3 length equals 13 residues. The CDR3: CASSSTLGNEQYF. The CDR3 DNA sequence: TGCGCCAGCAGCTCCACGCTCGGGAATGAGCAGTACTTC.

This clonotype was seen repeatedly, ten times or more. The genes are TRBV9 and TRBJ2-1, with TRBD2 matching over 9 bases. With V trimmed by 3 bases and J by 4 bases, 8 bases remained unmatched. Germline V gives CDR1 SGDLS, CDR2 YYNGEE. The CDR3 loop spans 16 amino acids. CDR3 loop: CASSASSGGLYNEQFF. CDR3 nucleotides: TGTGCCAGCAGCGCATCGAGCGGGGGGCTTTACAATGAGCAGTTCTTC.

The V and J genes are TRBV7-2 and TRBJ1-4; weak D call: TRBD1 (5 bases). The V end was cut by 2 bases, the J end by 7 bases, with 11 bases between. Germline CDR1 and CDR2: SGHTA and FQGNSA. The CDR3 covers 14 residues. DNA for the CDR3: TGTGCCAGCAGCTTAACGACAGTAGGTGAAAAACTGTTTTTT. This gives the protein CASSLTTVGEKLFF.

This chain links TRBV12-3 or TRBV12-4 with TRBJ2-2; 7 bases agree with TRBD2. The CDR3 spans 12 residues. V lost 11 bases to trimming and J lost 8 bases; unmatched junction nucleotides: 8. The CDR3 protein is CAGGRGMGELFF. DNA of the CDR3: TGTGCCGGAGGGCGGGGGATGGGGGAGCTGTTTTTT.